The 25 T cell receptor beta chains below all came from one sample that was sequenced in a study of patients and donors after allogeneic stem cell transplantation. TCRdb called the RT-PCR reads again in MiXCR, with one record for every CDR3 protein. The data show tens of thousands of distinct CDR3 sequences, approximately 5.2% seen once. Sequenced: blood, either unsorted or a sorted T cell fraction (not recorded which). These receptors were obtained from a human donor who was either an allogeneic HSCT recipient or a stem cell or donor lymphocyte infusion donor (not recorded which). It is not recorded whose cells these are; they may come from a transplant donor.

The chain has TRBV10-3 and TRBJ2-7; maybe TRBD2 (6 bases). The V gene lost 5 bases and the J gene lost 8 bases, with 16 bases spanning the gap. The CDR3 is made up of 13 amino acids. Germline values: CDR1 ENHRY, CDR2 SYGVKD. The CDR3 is CAISQEGSAKQYF. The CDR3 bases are TGTGCCATCAGTCAGGAGGGATCGGCGAAGCAGTACTTC.

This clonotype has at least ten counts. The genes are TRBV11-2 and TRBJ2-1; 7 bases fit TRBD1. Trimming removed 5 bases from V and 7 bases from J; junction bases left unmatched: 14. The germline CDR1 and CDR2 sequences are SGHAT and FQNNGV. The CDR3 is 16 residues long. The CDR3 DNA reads TGTGCCAGCAGCACCCGACAGGGTCTCATAGGGAATGAGCAGTTCTTC. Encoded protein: CASSTRQGLIGNEQFF.

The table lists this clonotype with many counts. As DNA, the CDR3 is TGCAGTCTCAGGGGGCAGATTAATTCACCCCTCCACTTT. Protein: CSLRGQINSPLHF. This sequence joins TRBV20-1 and TRBJ1-6; 8 nucleotides match TRBD1. The germline CDR1 and CDR2 sequences are DFQATT and SNEGSKA (reference sequence). CDR3 size: 13 residues. Trimming took 8 bases from V and 6 from J; bases not matched to a gene: 6.

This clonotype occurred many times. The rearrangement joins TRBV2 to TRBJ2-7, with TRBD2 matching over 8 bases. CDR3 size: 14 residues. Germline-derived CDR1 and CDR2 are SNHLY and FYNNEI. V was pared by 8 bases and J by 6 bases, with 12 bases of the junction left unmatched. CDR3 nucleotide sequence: TGTGCCAGCCAAAGGCCTAGTACTAGCGGCGAGCAGTACTTC. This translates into CASQRPSTSGEQYF.

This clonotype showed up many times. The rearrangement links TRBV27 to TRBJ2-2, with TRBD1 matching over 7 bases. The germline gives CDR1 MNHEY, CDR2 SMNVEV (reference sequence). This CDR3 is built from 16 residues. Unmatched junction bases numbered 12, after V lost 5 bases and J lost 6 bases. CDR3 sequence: CASSPGPTGDPGELFF. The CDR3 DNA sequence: TGTGCCAGCAGTCCCGGACCTACAGGGGACCCCGGGGAGCTGTTTTTT.

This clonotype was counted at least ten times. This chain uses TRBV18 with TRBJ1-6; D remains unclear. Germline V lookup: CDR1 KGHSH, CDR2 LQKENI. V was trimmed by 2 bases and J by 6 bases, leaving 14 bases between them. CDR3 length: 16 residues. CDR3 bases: TGTGCCAGCTCACCAGCGGGGTTGATAGGTAATTCACCCCTCCACTTT. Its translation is CASSPAGLIGNSPLHF.

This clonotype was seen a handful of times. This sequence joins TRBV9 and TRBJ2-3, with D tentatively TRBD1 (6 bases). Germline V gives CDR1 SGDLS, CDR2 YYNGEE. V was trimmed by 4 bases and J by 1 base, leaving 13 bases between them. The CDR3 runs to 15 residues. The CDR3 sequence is CASSQQGWGTDTQYF. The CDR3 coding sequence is TGTGCCAGCAGCCAACAGGGATGGGGCACAGATACGCAGTATTTT.

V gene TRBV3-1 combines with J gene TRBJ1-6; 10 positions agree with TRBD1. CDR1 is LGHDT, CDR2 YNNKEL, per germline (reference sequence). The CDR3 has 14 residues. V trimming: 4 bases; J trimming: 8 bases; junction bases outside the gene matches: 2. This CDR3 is CASSLGTGDSPLHF. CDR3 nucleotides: TGTGCCAGCAGCCTCGGGACAGGGGATTCACCCCTCCACTTT. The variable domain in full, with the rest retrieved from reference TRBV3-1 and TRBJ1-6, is DTAVSQTPKYLVTQMGNDKSIKCEQNLGHDTMYWYKQDSKKFLKIMFSYNNKELIINETVPNRFSPKSPDKAHLNLHINSLELGDSAVYFCASSLGTGDSPLHFGNGTRLTVT.

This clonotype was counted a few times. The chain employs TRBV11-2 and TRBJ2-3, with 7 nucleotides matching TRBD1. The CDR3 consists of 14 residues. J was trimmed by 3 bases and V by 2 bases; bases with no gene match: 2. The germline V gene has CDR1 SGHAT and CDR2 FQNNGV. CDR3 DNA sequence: TGTGCCAGCAGCTTAACAGGGGAAACAGATACGCAGTATTTT. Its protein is CASSLTGETDTQYF.

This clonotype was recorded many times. The DNA for the CDR3 is TGTGCCAGCAGCCTCGCGGGGAGCGGGAGGACAGATACGCAGTATTTT. Amino acid sequence: CASSLAGSGRTDTQYF. The chain carries TRBV28 and TRBJ2-3; TRBD2 matches at 9 bases. This CDR3 spans 16 amino acids. The V gene end was trimmed by 6 bases and the J gene end by 3 bases; junction bases not matched to a gene: 10. The germline gives CDR1 MDHEN, CDR2 SYDVKM.

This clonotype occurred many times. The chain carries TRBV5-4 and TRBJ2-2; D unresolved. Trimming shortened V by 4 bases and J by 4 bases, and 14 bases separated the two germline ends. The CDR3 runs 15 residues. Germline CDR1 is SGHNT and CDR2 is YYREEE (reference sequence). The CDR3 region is CASSTTLGSTGELFF. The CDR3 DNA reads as TGTGCCAGCAGCACAACGTTAGGTAGCACCGGGGAGCTGTTTTTT.

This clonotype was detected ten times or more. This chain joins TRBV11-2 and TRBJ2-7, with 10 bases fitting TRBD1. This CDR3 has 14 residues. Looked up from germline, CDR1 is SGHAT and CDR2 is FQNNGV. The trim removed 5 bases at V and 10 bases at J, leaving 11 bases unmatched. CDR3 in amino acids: CASSTAGTGVDQYF. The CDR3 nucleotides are TGTGCCAGCAGCACCGCCGGGACAGGGGTTGATCAGTACTTC. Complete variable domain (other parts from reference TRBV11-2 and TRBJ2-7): EAGVAQSPRYKIIEKRQSVAFWCNPISGHATLYWYQQILGQGPKLLIQFQNNGVVDDSQLPKDRFSAERLKGVDSTLKIQPAKLEDSAVYLCASSTAGTGVDQYFGPGTRLTVT.

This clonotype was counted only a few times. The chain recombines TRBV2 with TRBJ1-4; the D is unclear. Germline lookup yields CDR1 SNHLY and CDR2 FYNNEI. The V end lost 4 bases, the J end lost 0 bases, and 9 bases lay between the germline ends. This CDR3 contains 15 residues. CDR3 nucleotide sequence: TGTGCCAGCAGTGCGGCGGGGACAACTAATGAAAAACTGTTTTTT. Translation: CASSAAGTTNEKLFF.

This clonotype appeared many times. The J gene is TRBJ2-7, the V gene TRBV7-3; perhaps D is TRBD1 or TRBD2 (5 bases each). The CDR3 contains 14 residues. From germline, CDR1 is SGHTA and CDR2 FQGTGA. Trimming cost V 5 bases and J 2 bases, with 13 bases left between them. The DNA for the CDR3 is TGTGCCAGCAGCCCGGGGCAGAGACCCTACGAGCAGTACTTC. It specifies CASSPGQRPYEQYF. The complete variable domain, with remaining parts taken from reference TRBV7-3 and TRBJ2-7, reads GAGVSQTPSNKVTEKGKYVELRCDPISGHTALYWYRQSLGQGPEFLIYFQGTGAADDSGLPNDRFFAVRPEGSVSTLKIQRTERGDSAVYLCASSPGQRPYEQYFGPGTRLTVT.

CDR3 region: CASSARGTGRASDTQYF. The CDR3 DNA is TGTGCCAGCAGCGCAAGGGGTACCGGGAGGGCGTCAGATACGCAGTATTTT. The V and J genes are TRBV9 and TRBJ2-3; 8 bases are a match to TRBD2. The junction had 13 bases not matched to a gene; V was cut back by 3 bases and J by 4 bases. In germline, CDR1 is SGDLS, CDR2 YYNGEE. The CDR3 covers 17 residues.

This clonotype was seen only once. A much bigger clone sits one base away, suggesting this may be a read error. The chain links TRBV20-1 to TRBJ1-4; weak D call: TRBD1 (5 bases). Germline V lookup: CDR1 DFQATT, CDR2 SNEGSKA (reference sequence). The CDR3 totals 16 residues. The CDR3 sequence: CSAMSQGDPTNDKLFF. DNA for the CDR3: TGCAGTGCTATGTCCCAAGGGGATCCAACTAATGATAAACTGTTTTTT.

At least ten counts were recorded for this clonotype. In DNA form, the CDR3 reads TGTGCCAGCAGCTTAGGGGGAACATGGACCCAGTACTTC. Translated, it gives CASSLGGTWTQYF. The genes are TRBV7-9 and TRBJ2-5; D remains ambiguous. Germline values: CDR1 SEHNR, CDR2 FQNEAQ (reference sequence). The V gene lost 1 base and the J gene lost 7 bases, with 10 bases spanning the gap. This CDR3 is 13 amino acids long.

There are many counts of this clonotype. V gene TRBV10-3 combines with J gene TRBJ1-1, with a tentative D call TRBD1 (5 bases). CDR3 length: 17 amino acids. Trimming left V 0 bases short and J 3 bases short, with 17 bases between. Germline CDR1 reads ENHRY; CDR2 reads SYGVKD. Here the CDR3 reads CAISESNKGQADTEAFF. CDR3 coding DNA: TGTGCCATCAGTGAGTCGAACAAGGGGCAGGCAGACACTGAAGCTTTCTTT.

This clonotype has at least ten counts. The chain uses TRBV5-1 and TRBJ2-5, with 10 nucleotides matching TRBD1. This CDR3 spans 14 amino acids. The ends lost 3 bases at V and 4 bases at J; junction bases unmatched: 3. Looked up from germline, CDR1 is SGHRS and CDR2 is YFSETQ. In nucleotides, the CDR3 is TGCGCCAGCAGCTCCGGGACAGGGGTAGAGACCCAGTACTTC. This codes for CASSSGTGVETQYF. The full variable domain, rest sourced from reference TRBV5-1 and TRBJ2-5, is KAGVTQTPRYLIKTRGQQVTLSCSPISGHRSVSWYQQTPGQGLQFLFEYFSETQRNKGNFPGRFSGRQFSNSRSEMNVSTLELGDSALYLCASSSGTGVETQYFGPGTRLLVL.

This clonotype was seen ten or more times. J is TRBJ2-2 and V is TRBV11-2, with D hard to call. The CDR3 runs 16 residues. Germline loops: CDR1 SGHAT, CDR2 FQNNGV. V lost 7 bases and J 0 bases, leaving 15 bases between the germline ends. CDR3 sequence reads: CASKSTKAANTGELFF. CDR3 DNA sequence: TGTGCCAGCAAGTCAACCAAGGCCGCGAACACCGGGGAGCTGTTTTTT.

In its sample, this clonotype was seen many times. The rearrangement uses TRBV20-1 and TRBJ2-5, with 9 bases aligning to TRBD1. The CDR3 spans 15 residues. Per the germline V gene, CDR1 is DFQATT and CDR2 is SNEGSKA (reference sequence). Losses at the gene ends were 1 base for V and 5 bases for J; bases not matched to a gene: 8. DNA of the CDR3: TGCAGTGCTAGAGGGACAGGGGCCGGTGGGGAGACCCAGTACTTC. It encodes CSARGTGAGGETQYF.

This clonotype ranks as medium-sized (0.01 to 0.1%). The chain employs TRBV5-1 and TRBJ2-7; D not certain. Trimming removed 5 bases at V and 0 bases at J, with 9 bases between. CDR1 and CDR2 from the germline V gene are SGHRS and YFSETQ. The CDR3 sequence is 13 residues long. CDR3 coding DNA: TGCGCCAGCAGATACTCCAGCTCCTACGAGCAGTACTTC. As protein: CASRYSSSYEQYF.

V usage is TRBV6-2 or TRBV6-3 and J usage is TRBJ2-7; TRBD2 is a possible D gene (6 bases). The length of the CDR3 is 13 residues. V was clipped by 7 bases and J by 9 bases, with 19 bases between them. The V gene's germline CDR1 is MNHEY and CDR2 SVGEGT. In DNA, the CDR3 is TGTGCCAGCACCTGGTCGTCCGGAGGGGTGCAGTACTTC. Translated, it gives CASTWSSGGVQYF.

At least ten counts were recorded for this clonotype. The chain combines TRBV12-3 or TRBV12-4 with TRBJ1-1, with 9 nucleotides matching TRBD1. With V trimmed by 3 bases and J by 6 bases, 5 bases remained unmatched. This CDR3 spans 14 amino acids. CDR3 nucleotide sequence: TGTGCCAGCAGTTTCTCGGACAGGGGAGCTGAAGCTTTCTTT. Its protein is CASSFSDRGAEAFF.

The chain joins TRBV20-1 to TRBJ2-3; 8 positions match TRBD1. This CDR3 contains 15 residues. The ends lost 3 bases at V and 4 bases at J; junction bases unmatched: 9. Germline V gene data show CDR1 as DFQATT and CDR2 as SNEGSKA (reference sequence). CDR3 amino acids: CSARGQASTPDTQYF. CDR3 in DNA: TGCAGTGCTAGGGGACAGGCTAGCACCCCAGATACGCAGTATTTT.